These 23 T cell receptor beta chains originate from one sample sequenced in a study of CD8+CD57+ T cells in acquired aplastic anemia. TCR beta VDJ and CDR3 profiling used genomic DNA as template. TCRdb fed the reads into MiXCR, producing one record per CDR3 protein. This table holds about 58,000 distinct CDR3 sequences, about 56% found once. Selection for sequencing was limited to patients who had shown CD8+CD57+ cell expansion by flow cytometry. Sequencing used sorted CD4+, CD8+, or CD8+CD57+ T cells (not recorded which) from PBMCs. Receptors originate from a human donor with aplastic anemia.

This clonotype was found many times. The V and J genes are TRBV6-1 and TRBJ2-2, with D perhaps being TRBD1 or TRBD2 (5 bases each). This CDR3 spans 15 amino acids. The germline CDR1 and CDR2 sequences are MNHNS and SASEGT. V dropped 1 base and J dropped 5 bases, with 11 bases sitting between them. The CDR3 bases are TGTGCCAGCAGTGAAGGGCAGGGAGAAACCGGGGAGCTGTTTTTT. Amino acids: CASSEGQGETGELFF.

This rearrangement joins TRBV10-3 to TRBJ2-7, with 13 bases aligning to TRBD2. Germline CDR1 reads ENHRY; CDR2 reads SYGVKD. This CDR3 spans 14 amino acids. The V and J ends lost 4 bases and 5 bases, in that order; junction bases with no gene match: 2. As DNA, the CDR3 is TGTGCCATCAGTGTGACTAGCGGGAGGAACGAGCAGTACTTC. This codes for CAISVTSGRNEQYF.

This clonotype has ten or more counts. CDR3 nucleotides: TGTGCCAGCAGCTGGGGGGGAGAGACCCAGTACTTC. Translating gives CASSWGGETQYF. The gene calls are TRBV5-5 and TRBJ2-5, with TRBD2 identical over 7 bases. CDR3 size: 12 residues. Germline V lookup: CDR1 SGHKS, CDR2 YYEKEE (reference sequence). The V and J ends lost 3 bases and 4 bases, in that order; junction bases with no gene match: 0.

V usage is TRBV2 and J usage is TRBJ2-5; 9 positions agree with TRBD2. With V trimmed by 4 bases and J by 5 bases, 8 bases remained unmatched. Germline V gene data show CDR1 as SNHLY and CDR2 as FYNNEI. The CDR3 spans 15 residues. CDR3 DNA sequence: TGTGCCAGCAGTGCAGGGTGGCGGGGGGGTGAGACCCAGTACTTC. It is translated as CASSAGWRGGETQYF.

By sample share, this clonotype is medium-sized. The chain recombines TRBV2 with TRBJ2-5, with D perhaps TRBD2 (6 bases). CDR1 and CDR2 from the germline V gene are SNHLY and FYNNEI. V was pared by 10 bases and J by 2 bases, with 17 bases between. The CDR3 covers 14 residues. CDR3 coding DNA: TGTGCCACTAATCCCGGGACTGCGCAAGAGACCCAGTACTTC. Translating it yields CATNPGTAQETQYF.

A single count supports this clonotype. The chain combines TRBV29-1 with TRBJ2-7, with D possibly TRBD2 on 6 matching bases. The CDR3 contains 14 residues. Germline V CDR1 and CDR2: SQVTM, ANQGSEA. V was clipped by 2 bases and J by 4 bases, with 15 bases between them. CDR3 in amino acids: CSVETIMGGYEQYF. The CDR3 DNA reads TGCAGCGTTGAAACGATAATGGGAGGTTACGAGCAGTACTTC.

This clonotype has a handful of counts. The gene calls are TRBV7-2 and TRBJ2-2; D possibly matches TRBD1 or TRBD2 (5 bases each). V shed 6 bases and J shed 7 bases, with 12 bases lying between them. This CDR3 is 13 amino acids long. Germline V gene sequence: CDR1 SGHTA, CDR2 FQGNSA. The CDR3 DNA sequence: TGTGCCAGCAGAGCCGGGACGGGCGGGGAGCTGTTTTTT. Translating it yields CASRAGTGGELFF.

This sequence joins TRBV24-1 and TRBJ2-1, with TRBD1 matching over 9 bases. Per the germline V gene, CDR1 is KGHDR and CDR2 is SFDVKD. The length of the CDR3 is 17 residues. Germline trimming cut 3 bases from V and 2 bases from J; bases unmatched to any gene: 7. CDR3: CATSDSFTGGTYNEQFF. The CDR3 DNA is TGTGCCACCAGTGATAGTTTCACAGGGGGCACCTACAATGAGCAGTTCTTC.

The V call is TRBV14, the J call TRBJ2-2; D not certain. V was clipped by 4 bases and J by 8 bases, with 8 bases between them. Germline V gene lookup returns CDR1 SGHDN and CDR2 FVKESK. The CDR3 consists of 12 residues. In DNA, the CDR3 is TGTGCCAGCAGCCCGAAGTTAGGGGAGCTGTTTTTT. It specifies CASSPKLGELFF.

This chain joins TRBV25-1 and TRBJ2-7, with 7 bases lining up with TRBD1. Germline V gives CDR1 MGHDK, CDR2 SYGVNS. With 2 bases clipped from V and 5 bases from J, the junction kept 9 bases outside the gene matches. The CDR3 has 15 residues. Written as DNA, the CDR3 is TGTGCCAGCAGTGAAGCGAAGGGGGCTAGGGACGAGCAGTACTTC. Translating it yields CASSEAKGARDEQYF.

The chain links TRBV2 to TRBJ1-2; D is ambiguous. CDR1 is SNHLY and CDR2 is FYNNEI in the germline V gene. The length of the CDR3 is 14 residues. With 7 bases removed from V and 4 bases from J, the gap between germline ends came to 16 bases. CDR3 amino acids: CASNLGIESYGYTF. CDR3 coding DNA: TGTGCCAGCAATTTGGGAATCGAGAGCTATGGCTACACCTTC.

This clonotype was seen at least ten times. The chain employs TRBV6-2 or TRBV6-3 and TRBJ2-3, with D tentatively TRBD2 (6 bases). The CDR3 contains 15 residues. The V end lost 2 bases, the J end lost 1 base, and 10 bases lay between the germline ends. From germline, CDR1 is MNHEY and CDR2 SVGEGT. The CDR3 region has the DNA TGTGCCAGCAGTTACGATGGCGGGGGCACAGATACGCAGTATTTT. Translation gives CASSYDGGGTDTQYF.

This chain links TRBV11-3 with TRBJ1-5; D gene uncertain. CDR1 SGHNT and CDR2 YENEEA come from the germline V gene. The V and J ends lost 3 bases and 0 bases respectively, with 3 bases between them. This CDR3 has 13 residues. The CDR3 reads CASSFHSNQPQHF. The CDR3 bases are TGTGCCAGCAGCTTCCATAGCAATCAGCCCCAGCATTTT.

The chain couples TRBV25-1 to TRBJ2-7, with TRBD1 matching over 12 bases. Trimming took 9 bases from V and 7 from J; bases not matched to a gene: 10. The CDR3 sequence is 14 residues long. The germline CDR1 and CDR2 sequences are MGHDK and SYGVNS. For the CDR3, the DNA is TGTGCCAGTAGTCCGGGACAGGGGGCCGGGGAGCAGTACTTC. This codes for CASSPGQGAGEQYF.

CDR3 loop: CASSVADHRSYEQYF. CDR3 DNA sequence: TGTGCCAGCAGCGTAGCAGATCACCGGTCCTACGAGCAGTACTTC. The genes are TRBV9 and TRBJ2-7, with D hard to call. Germline V lookup: CDR1 SGDLS, CDR2 YYNGEE. V lost 0 bases, J lost 1 base, and 11 bases lay in between. The CDR3 is made up of 15 amino acids.

CDR3 residues: CASSDALAGAEQYF. The CDR3 DNA reads as TGTGCCAGCAGTGATGCCCTAGCGGGAGCCGAGCAGTACTTC. The genes are TRBV25-1 and TRBJ2-7, with 10 bases aligning to TRBD2. Germline V lookup: CDR1 MGHDK, CDR2 SYGVNS. The ends lost 3 bases at V and 6 bases at J; junction bases unmatched: 5. CDR3 length equals 14 residues.

This clonotype appeared many times. V usage is TRBV12-3 or TRBV12-4 and J usage is TRBJ2-3; D gene unclear. V was trimmed by 2 bases and J by 6 bases, leaving 6 bases between them. This CDR3 has 12 amino acids. The CDR3 protein is CASSLTSDTQYF. CDR3 DNA sequence: TGTGCCAGCAGTTTAACGTCGGATACGCAGTATTTT.

This clonotype was picked up many times. J is TRBJ2-4 and V is TRBV2; D ambiguous. The germline V and J ends were trimmed by 8 bases and 5 bases, with 7 bases remaining between them. Germline V gene sequence: CDR1 SNHLY, CDR2 FYNNEI. The CDR3 contains 11 residues. The DNA of the CDR3 is TGTGCCAGCGTGGACCAAAACATTCAGTACTTC. Protein sequence: CASVDQNIQYF.

The chain has TRBV20-1 and TRBJ2-5; the match to TRBD2 covers 13 bases. V shed 4 bases and J 5 bases; nucleotides not matched to a gene: 4. The CDR3 totals 14 residues. The germline V gene has CDR1 DFQATT and CDR2 SNEGSKA (reference sequence). The CDR3 loop reads CSAKLAGGRETQYF. DNA of the CDR3: TGCAGTGCTAAACTAGCGGGGGGGCGTGAGACCCAGTACTTC.

V is TRBV7-8 and J is TRBJ2-2; 12 nucleotides line up with TRBD1. This CDR3 spans 17 amino acids. Unmatched junction bases numbered 8, after V lost 1 base and J lost 8 bases. The V gene's germline CDR1 is SGHVS and CDR2 FQNEAQ. The CDR3 DNA sequence: TGTGCCAGCAGCTTAGGCCGGGGACAGGGGGCGCCGGGGGAGCTGTTTTTT. Translating it yields CASSLGRGQGAPGELFF.

V is TRBV2 and J is TRBJ1-1; no reliable D call. Germline CDR1 and CDR2: SNHLY and FYNNEI. Trimming left V 3 bases short and J 7 bases short, with 6 bases between. This CDR3 spans 11 amino acids. The DNA of the CDR3 is TGTGCCAGCAGTGATCTGGGTGAAGCTTTCTTT. Translating it yields CASSDLGEAFF.

This clonotype was observed at least ten times. V usage is TRBV11-2 and J usage is TRBJ1-1; D is unresolved. V was clipped by 2 bases and J by 2 bases, with 9 bases between them. Germline loops: CDR1 SGHAT, CDR2 FQNNGV. This CDR3 spans 14 amino acids. This CDR3 reads CASSLFNSNTEAFF. The CDR3 bases are TGTGCCAGCAGCTTATTCAACAGTAACACTGAAGCTTTCTTT.

J is TRBJ1-6 and V is TRBV7-9; a weak D match, TRBD1 (5 bases). V was trimmed by 1 base and J by 10 bases, leaving 8 bases between them. CDR1 is SEHNR, CDR2 FQNEAQ, per germline (reference sequence). This CDR3 is 13 amino acids long. The CDR3: CASSLEAGSPLHF. The CDR3 DNA reads as TGTGCCAGCAGCTTAGAGGCAGGGTCACCCCTCCACTTT.